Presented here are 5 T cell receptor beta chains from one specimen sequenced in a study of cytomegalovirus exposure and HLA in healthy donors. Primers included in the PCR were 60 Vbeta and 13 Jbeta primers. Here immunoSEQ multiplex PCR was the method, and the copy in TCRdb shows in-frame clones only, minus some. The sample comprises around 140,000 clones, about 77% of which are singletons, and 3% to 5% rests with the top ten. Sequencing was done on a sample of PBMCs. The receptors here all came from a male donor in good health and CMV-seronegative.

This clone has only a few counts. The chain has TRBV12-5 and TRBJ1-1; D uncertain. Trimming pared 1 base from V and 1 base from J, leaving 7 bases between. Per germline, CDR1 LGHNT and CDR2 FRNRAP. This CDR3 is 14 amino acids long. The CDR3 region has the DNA TGTGCTAGTGGTTTGGACCGGGGGAACACTGAAGCTTTCTTT. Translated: CASGLDRGNTEAFF.

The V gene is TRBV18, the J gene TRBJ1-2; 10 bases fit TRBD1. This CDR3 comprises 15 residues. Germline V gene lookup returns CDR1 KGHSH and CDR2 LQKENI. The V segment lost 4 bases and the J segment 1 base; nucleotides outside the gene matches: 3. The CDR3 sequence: CASSQGQGVNYGYTF. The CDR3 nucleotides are TGTGCCAGCTCACAAGGACAGGGGGTTAACTATGGCTACACCTTC.

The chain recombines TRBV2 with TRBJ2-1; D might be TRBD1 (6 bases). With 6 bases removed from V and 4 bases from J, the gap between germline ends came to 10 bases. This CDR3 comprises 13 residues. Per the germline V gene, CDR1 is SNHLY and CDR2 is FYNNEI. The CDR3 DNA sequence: TGTGCCAGCAGCGAGGACAGTTACAATGAGCAGTTCTTC. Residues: CASSEDSYNEQFF.

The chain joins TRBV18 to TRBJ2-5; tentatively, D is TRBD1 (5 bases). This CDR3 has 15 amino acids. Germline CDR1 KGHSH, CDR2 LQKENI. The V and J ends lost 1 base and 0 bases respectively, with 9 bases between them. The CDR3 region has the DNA TGTGCCAGCTCACCACTGGACACCTACCAAGAGACCCAGTACTTC. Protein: CASSPLDTYQETQYF.

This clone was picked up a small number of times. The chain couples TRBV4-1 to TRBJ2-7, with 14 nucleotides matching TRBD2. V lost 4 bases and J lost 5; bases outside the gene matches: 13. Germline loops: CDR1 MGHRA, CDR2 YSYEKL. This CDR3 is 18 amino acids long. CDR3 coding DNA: TGCGCCAGCAGCCCGGGACTAGCGGGAGCTCGGGGACGTAACGAGCAGTACTTC. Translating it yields CASSPGLAGARGRNEQYF.